This TCR beta chain was recorded in a study of blood T cell repertoires in COVID-19. Looking at the study overall: Sample material is recorded as cDNA or gDNA derived from T cells, B-cell-depleted T cells, or PBMCs.

The data were produced by immunoSEQ multiplex PCR, yet TCRdb's version contains in-frame clones alone and is incomplete. Among 200,000 to 300,000 clones listed, 82% were seen once. CDR1 is SGHRS, CDR2 YFSETQ, per germline. The CDR3 covers 15 residues. Trimming took off 0 bases at V and 2 bases at J, with 8 bases between the two ends. The rearrangement joins TRBV5-1 to TRBJ2-2, with D unclear. This sequence originates from a woman between 65 and 79 years old with acute or convalescent COVID-19. The sequencing input was peripheral blood. CDR3: CASSLVSVNTGELFF. As DNA, the CDR3 is TGCGCCAGCAGCTTGGTATCTGTTAACACCGGGGAGCTGTTTTTT. The full variable domain, with the rest looked up from reference TRBV5-1 and TRBJ2-2, is KAGVTQTPRYLIKTRGQQVTLSCSPISGHRSVSWYQQTPGQGLQFLFEYFSETQRNKGNFPGRFSGRQFSNSRSEMNVSTLELGDSALYLCASSLVSVNTGELFFGEGSRLTVL.